Given below is one T cell receptor (beta chain) in context. TCRdb's copy holds only in-frame clones and misses some; the assay was immunoSEQ multiplex PCR. The sample yields about 160,000 clones, 95% to 96% seen once. The data were obtained in a study of control samples from healthy donors and cancer patients. V shed 7 bases and J 0 bases; nucleotides not matched to a gene: 4. This CDR3 spans 15 amino acids. The V gene's germline CDR1 is SGHNT and CDR2 YYREEE (reference sequence). The chain combines TRBV5-4 with TRBJ2-3, with TRBD2 matching over 11 bases. The source of this sequence is a woman younger than 45 in good health. The specimen was blood. The CDR3 here is CASAGTSGSTDTQYF. In DNA form, the CDR3 reads TGTGCCAGCGCGGGGACTAGCGGTAGCACAGATACGCAGTATTTT.